The 28 T cell receptor beta chains reported below all come from one sample, sequenced in a study of cytomegalovirus exposure and HLA in healthy donors. 13 Jbeta primers and 60 Vbeta primers were used for the PCR. Sequencing was performed with immunoSEQ multiplex PCR; in TCRdb, only in-frame clones are kept and a portion is missing. The sample yields about 84,000 clones, 63% seen once. What was sequenced was PBMCs. The receptor set was obtained from a woman aged 40 to 49 in good health and CMV-seropositive.

The chain links TRBV18 to TRBJ1-5; 11 bases fit TRBD1. The ends lost 3 bases at V and 5 bases at J; junction bases unmatched: 3. Germline-derived CDR1 and CDR2 are KGHSH and LQKENI. The CDR3 spans 15 residues. The CDR3 is CASSPGTGGYQPQHF. CDR3 sequence (DNA): TGTGCCAGCTCACCCGGGACAGGGGGGTATCAGCCCCAGCATTTT.

The chain carries TRBV4-1 and TRBJ1-6, with no clear D. This CDR3 is built from 14 residues. Germline V lookup: CDR1 MGHRA, CDR2 YSYEKL. Trimming shortened V by 4 bases and J by 6 bases, and 10 bases separated the two germline ends. The CDR3 is CASSLHRINSPLHF. The DNA for the CDR3 is TGCGCCAGCAGCCTCCACAGAATTAATTCACCCCTCCACTTT.

The CDR3 DNA follows: TGTGCCAGCCGGGACACCTCCTACAATGAGCAGTTCTTC. Translation gives CASRDTSYNEQFF. The chain carries TRBV28 and TRBJ2-1; a possible D gene is TRBD1 (6 bases). Per germline, CDR1 MDHEN and CDR2 SYDVKM. The CDR3 consists of 13 residues. V lost 8 bases to trimming and J lost 0 bases, with 8 bases between them.

V usage is TRBV4-3 and J usage is TRBJ2-3; no definite D call. This CDR3 is built from 17 residues. Trimming removed 0 bases at V and 0 bases at J, with 13 bases between. Germline assignment: CDR1 LGHNA and CDR2 YSLEER. CDR3 sequence: CASSQDPLTSSTDTQYF. The CDR3 DNA sequence: TGCGCCAGCAGCCAAGATCCACTAACTTCTAGCACAGATACGCAGTATTTT.

This CDR3 is CASSPIDTQNTEAFF. The CDR3 DNA follows: TGTGCCAGCTCACCAATTGACACACAGAACACTGAAGCTTTCTTT. This sequence joins TRBV18 and TRBJ1-1; D call uncertain. The CDR3 runs to 15 residues. Trimming removed 2 bases from V and 1 base from J, with 11 bases in between. Germline CDR1 is KGHSH and CDR2 is LQKENI.

The rearrangement joins TRBV28 to TRBJ2-1; a weak D match, TRBD2 (6 bases). Trimming took 5 bases from V and 8 from J, leaving 16 bases between them. CDR1 MDHEN and CDR2 SYDVKM come from the germline V gene. This CDR3 comprises 14 residues. The CDR3 protein is CASSRDGTHDEQFF. As DNA, the CDR3 is TGTGCCAGCAGTCGGGACGGGACTCACGATGAGCAGTTCTTC.

V usage is TRBV9 and J usage is TRBJ2-1; TRBD1 might be the D (5 bases). Per the germline V gene, CDR1 is SGDLS and CDR2 is YYNGEE. The CDR3 runs to 17 residues. V was shortened by 3 bases and J by 5 bases, with 21 bases between the two germline ends. The CDR3: CASSASMGRFRDNEQFF. The CDR3 bases are TGTGCCAGCAGCGCCTCGATGGGGCGCTTCAGAGACAATGAGCAGTTCTTC.

V and J are TRBV19 and TRBJ1-2, with TRBD1 matching over 7 bases. The germline gives CDR1 LNHDA, CDR2 SQIVND (reference sequence). This CDR3 has 15 residues. Trimming took 10 bases from V and 0 from J; bases not matched to a gene: 11. This CDR3 reads CATATGDVPNYGYTF. CDR3 sequence (DNA): TGTGCCACCGCTACAGGGGACGTACCTAACTATGGCTACACCTTC.

The chain combines TRBV5-1 with TRBJ2-1, with TRBD1 matching 7 bases. The CDR3 extends over 16 amino acids. Trimming cost V 0 bases and J 2 bases; bases outside gene matches: 5. CDR1 is SGHRS and CDR2 is YFSETQ in the germline V gene. CDR3 nucleotides: TGCGCCAGCAGCTTGGGGACAGGCGTTGCCTACAATGAGCAGTTCTTC. It specifies CASSLGTGVAYNEQFF.

This chain's CDR3 is CASSWRGLEGSEQYF. The CDR3 coding sequence is TGTGCCAGCAGCTGGCGGGGACTAGAGGGGTCCGAGCAGTACTTC. The chain combines TRBV7-2 with TRBJ2-7; 8 bases are shared with TRBD2. Germline V gene data show CDR1 as SGHTA and CDR2 as FQGNSA. V lost 4 bases to trimming and J lost 6 bases; unmatched junction nucleotides: 11. The CDR3 is 15 residues long.

The chain joins TRBV9 to TRBJ2-1; 10 bases line up with TRBD2. Germline-derived CDR1 and CDR2 are SGDLS and YYNGEE. The V and J ends lost 0 bases and 15 bases, in that order; junction bases with no gene match: 6. The CDR3 is 13 amino acids. The CDR3 protein is CASSVEPSGSLFF. The CDR3 nucleotides are TGTGCCAGCAGCGTAGAGCCTAGCGGGAGTCTGTTCTTC.

Only a few counts were recorded for this clone. This chain uses TRBV4-3 with TRBJ2-3; D unclear. The germline gives CDR1 LGHNA, CDR2 YSLEER. The CDR3 has 15 amino acids. V shed 3 bases and J shed 1 base, with 11 bases lying between them. The CDR3 spells CASSHSSLGTDTQYF. The CDR3 DNA is TGCGCCAGCAGCCACTCCTCCCTCGGCACAGATACGCAGTATTTT.

The J gene is TRBJ2-5, the V gene TRBV28; 11 nucleotides agree with TRBD1. The V gene end was trimmed by 6 bases and the J gene end by 3 bases; junction bases not matched to a gene: 6. CDR1 MDHEN and CDR2 SYDVKM come from the germline V gene. The CDR3 covers 15 residues. The CDR3 nucleotides read TGTGCCAGCAGCACGGACAGGGGGCGAGAAGAGACCCAGTACTTC. It is translated as CASSTDRGREETQYF.

The J gene is TRBJ1-1, the V gene TRBV5-8; no firm D call. Germline CDR1 reads SGHTS; CDR2 reads YDEGEE. The V end was cut by 0 bases, the J end by 1 base, with 7 bases between. The CDR3 runs 14 residues. The CDR3, as DNA: TGTGCCAGCAGCTTGGAGCCCCGGAACACTGAAGCTTTCTTT. It encodes CASSLEPRNTEAFF.

The chain uses TRBV5-4 and TRBJ1-2; TRBD1 matches 7 bases. The CDR3 consists of 12 residues. Per germline, CDR1 SGHNT and CDR2 YYREEE (reference sequence). The J segment lost 6 bases and the V segment lost 2 bases, leaving 1 base of the junction unmatched. In nucleotides, the CDR3 is TGTGCCAGCAGCTTACAGGGGAATGGCTACACCTTC. As protein: CASSLQGNGYTF.

This rearrangement joins TRBV6-5 to TRBJ2-7; 8 nucleotides align to TRBD2. The CDR3 is made up of 16 amino acids. The J segment lost 4 bases and the V segment lost 0 bases, leaving 8 bases of the junction unmatched. CDR1 is MNHEY, CDR2 SVGAGI, per germline. The CDR3 reads CASSYSVNGRGYEQYF. In DNA form, the CDR3 reads TGTGCCAGCAGTTACTCGGTCAACGGGAGGGGGTACGAGCAGTACTTC.

The rearrangement links TRBV2 to TRBJ1-5; 9 positions match TRBD1. Germline V lookup: CDR1 SNHLY, CDR2 FYNNEI. This CDR3 region has 17 residues. The trim removed 2 bases at V and 6 bases at J, leaving 11 bases unmatched. CDR3 nucleotide sequence: TGTGCCAGCAGTGAAACCATCCGGGACAGGGTGCGTCAGCCCCAGCATTTT. It specifies CASSETIRDRVRQPQHF.

This chain connects TRBV7-7 to TRBJ1-5, with 9 nucleotides matching TRBD1. The trim removed 5 bases at V and 3 bases at J, leaving 5 bases unmatched. Germline-derived CDR1 and CDR2 are SSHAT and FNYEAQ (reference sequence). This CDR3 has 15 residues. The CDR3 loop reads CASSQRTGANQPQHF. In DNA form, the CDR3 reads TGTGCCAGCAGCCAACGGACAGGGGCCAATCAGCCCCAGCATTTT.

V gene TRBV19 combines with J gene TRBJ2-5; D is unclear. V was pared by 3 bases and J by 1 base, with 6 bases between. Germline loops: CDR1 LNHDA, CDR2 SQIVND (reference sequence). The CDR3 is 13 amino acids. CDR3 region: CASSIRLQETQYF. In nucleotides, the CDR3 is TGTGCCAGTAGTATCCGTCTCCAAGAGACCCAGTACTTC.

This chain connects TRBV18 to TRBJ2-1, with TRBD2 as a possible D gene (6 bases). Germline V gene data show CDR1 as KGHSH and CDR2 as LQKENI. The CDR3 has 13 amino acids. Trimming took off 5 bases at V and 3 bases at J, with 8 bases between the two ends. The CDR3 DNA reads TGTGCCAGCTCATCGCGGGACTACAATGAGCAGTTCTTC. Its translation is CASSSRDYNEQFF.

This clone showed up just a few times. This chain joins TRBV4-3 and TRBJ2-6, with TRBD2 identical over 7 bases. Per the germline V gene, CDR1 is LGHNA and CDR2 is YSLEER. V shed 1 base and J 1 base; nucleotides not matched to a gene: 10. CDR3 length: 19 amino acids. The CDR3 protein is CASSQGRASGQSGANVLTF. CDR3 DNA: TGCGCCAGCAGCCAAGGGAGGGCTAGCGGCCAATCTGGGGCCAACGTCCTGACTTTC.

CDR3 region: CASNKLAGEGNEQFF. CDR3 sequence (DNA): TGTGCCAGCAACAAACTAGCGGGAGAAGGAAATGAGCAGTTCTTC. This chain uses TRBV7-8 with TRBJ2-1, with 11 nucleotides matching TRBD2. V lost 7 bases and J lost 7; bases outside the gene matches: 9. This CDR3 comprises 15 residues. Germline CDR1 reads SGHVS; CDR2 reads FQNEAQ.

This clone was counted only a few times. The chain carries TRBV7-9 and TRBJ2-7, with 9 bases identical to TRBD1. Germline-derived CDR1 and CDR2 are SEHNR and FQNEAQ (reference sequence). The CDR3 contains 16 residues. J gave up 1 base and V 1 base, and 5 bases lay outside the gene matches. CDR3 in amino acids: CASSLGPDRGSYEQYF. The CDR3 coding sequence is TGTGCCAGCAGCTTAGGTCCGGACAGGGGTTCCTACGAGCAGTACTTC. The complete variable domain, with remaining parts taken from reference TRBV7-9 and TRBJ2-7, reads DTGVSQNPRHKITKRGQNVTFRCDPISEHNRLYWYRQTLGQGPEFLTYFQNEAQLEKSRLLSDRFSAERPKGSFSTLEIQRTEQGDSAMYLCASSLGPDRGSYEQYFGPGTRLTVT.

The rearrangement uses TRBV4-1 and TRBJ1-5, with D unclear. The CDR3 has 17 residues. With 0 bases removed from V and 3 bases from J, the gap between germline ends came to 15 bases. Looked up from germline, CDR1 is MGHRA and CDR2 is YSYEKL. The DNA of the CDR3 is TGCGCCAGCAGCCAAGACGCGACGGGGAAGTACAATCAGCCCCAGCATTTT. Amino acids: CASSQDATGKYNQPQHF.

The chain uses TRBV28 and TRBJ2-3; weak D call: TRBD1 (6 bases). Germline assignment: CDR1 MDHEN and CDR2 SYDVKM. The CDR3 is made up of 15 amino acids. Trimming pared 4 bases from V and 5 bases from J, leaving 16 bases between. In DNA form, the CDR3 reads TGTGCCAGCAGTTCCGGGACATTACTTTTAGATACGCAGTATTTT. It is translated as CASSSGTLLLDTQYF.

This chain connects TRBV25-1 to TRBJ1-5, with TRBD1 matching 7 bases. In germline, CDR1 is MGHDK, CDR2 SYGVNS. The CDR3 consists of 16 residues. With V trimmed by 4 bases and J by 0 bases, 6 bases remained unmatched. CDR3 nucleotides: TGTGCCAGCAGTGGTCCCGGGACAGATAGCAATCAGCCCCAGCATTTT. Encoded protein: CASSGPGTDSNQPQHF.

The chain carries TRBV28 and TRBJ1-5; 7 bases line up with TRBD1. This CDR3 is 13 amino acids long. V lost 9 bases and J lost 4; bases outside the gene matches: 6. Germline V gene data show CDR1 as MDHEN and CDR2 as SYDVKM. DNA for the CDR3: TGTGCCAGTAGGACAGGCTTTAATCAGCCCCAGCATTTT. This codes for CASRTGFNQPQHF.

The chain carries TRBV6-1 and TRBJ2-1, with D possibly matching TRBD1 (5 bases). Germline values: CDR1 MNHNS, CDR2 SASEGT. This CDR3 is built from 17 residues. V dropped 0 bases and J dropped 4 bases, with 16 bases sitting between them. CDR3: CASSEAQGAATYNEQFF. Written as DNA, the CDR3 is TGTGCCAGCAGTGAAGCGCAAGGGGCGGCTACTTACAATGAGCAGTTCTTC.